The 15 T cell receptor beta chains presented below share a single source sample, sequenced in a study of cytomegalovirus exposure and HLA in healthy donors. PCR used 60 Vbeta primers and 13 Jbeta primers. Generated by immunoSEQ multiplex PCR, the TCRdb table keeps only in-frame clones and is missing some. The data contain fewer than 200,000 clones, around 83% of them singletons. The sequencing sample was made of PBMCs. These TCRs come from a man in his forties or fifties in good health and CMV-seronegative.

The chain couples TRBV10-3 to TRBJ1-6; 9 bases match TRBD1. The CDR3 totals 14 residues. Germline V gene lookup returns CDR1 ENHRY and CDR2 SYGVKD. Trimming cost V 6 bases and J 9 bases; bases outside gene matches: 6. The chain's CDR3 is CAIRPGQGTSPLHF. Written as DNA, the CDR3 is TGTGCCATCAGACCGGGACAGGGAACTTCACCCCTCCACTTT.

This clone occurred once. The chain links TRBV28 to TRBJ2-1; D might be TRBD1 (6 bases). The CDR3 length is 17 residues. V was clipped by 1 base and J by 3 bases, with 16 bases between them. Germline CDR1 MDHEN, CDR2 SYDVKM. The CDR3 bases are TGTGCCAGCAGTTTATTCGGACAGAAGAGTGGCTACAATGAGCAGTTCTTC. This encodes CASSLFGQKSGYNEQFF.

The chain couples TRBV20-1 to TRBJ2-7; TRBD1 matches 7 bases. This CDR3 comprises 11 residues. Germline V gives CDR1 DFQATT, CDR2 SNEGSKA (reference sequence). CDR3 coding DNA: TGCAGTGCTAGAGATTCTACAGGGGAGATAGTC. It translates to CSARDSTGEIV.

Here the CDR3 reads CSVQQSYEQYF. The CDR3 region has the DNA TGCAGTGTTCAACAGTCCTACGAGCAGTACTTC. The chain has TRBV20-1 and TRBJ2-7, with no clear D. The CDR3 is made up of 11 amino acids. V lost 7 bases and J 1 base, leaving 8 bases between the germline ends. Germline V gene data show CDR1 as DFQATT and CDR2 as SNEGSKA (reference sequence).

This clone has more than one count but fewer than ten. CDR3 in amino acids: CASSYSRADTQYF. The CDR3 DNA reads as TGTGCCAGCAGTTACTCGAGGGCGGATACGCAGTATTTT. V usage is TRBV6-5 and J usage is TRBJ2-3; D may be TRBD2 (5 bases). V gave up 0 bases and J gave up 6 bases, with 7 bases separating them. In germline, CDR1 is MNHEY, CDR2 SVGAGI. This CDR3 comprises 13 residues.

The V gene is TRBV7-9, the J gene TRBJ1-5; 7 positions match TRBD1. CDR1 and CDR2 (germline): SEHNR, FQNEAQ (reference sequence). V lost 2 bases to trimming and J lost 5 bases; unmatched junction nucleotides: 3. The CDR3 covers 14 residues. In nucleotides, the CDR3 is TGTGCCAGCAGCTTACGACAGGGCGATCAGCCCCAGCATTTT. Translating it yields CASSLRQGDQPQHF.

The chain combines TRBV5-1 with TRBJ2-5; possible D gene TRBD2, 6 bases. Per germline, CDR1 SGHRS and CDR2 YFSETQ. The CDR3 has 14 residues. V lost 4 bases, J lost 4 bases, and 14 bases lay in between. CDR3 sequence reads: CASSPAEGGETQYF. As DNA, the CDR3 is TGCGCCAGCAGCCCTGCGGAGGGTGGAGAGACCCAGTACTTC. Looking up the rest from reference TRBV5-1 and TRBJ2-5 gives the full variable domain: KAGVTQTPRYLIKTRGQQVTLSCSPISGHRSVSWYQQTPGQGLQFLFEYFSETQRNKGNFPGRFSGRQFSNSRSEMNVSTLELGDSALYLCASSPAEGGETQYFGPGTRLLVL.

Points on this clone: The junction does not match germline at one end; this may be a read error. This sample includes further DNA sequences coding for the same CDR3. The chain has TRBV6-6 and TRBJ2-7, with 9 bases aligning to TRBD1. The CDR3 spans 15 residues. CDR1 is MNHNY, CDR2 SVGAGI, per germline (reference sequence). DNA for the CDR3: TGTGCCAGCAGTTACGGACAGGGGCGATCCTATGAGCAGTACTTC. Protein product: CASSYGQGRSYEQYF.

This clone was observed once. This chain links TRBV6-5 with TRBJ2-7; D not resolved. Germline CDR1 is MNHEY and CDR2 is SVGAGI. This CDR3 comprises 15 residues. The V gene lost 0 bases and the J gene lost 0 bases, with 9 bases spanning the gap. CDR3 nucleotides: TGTGCCAGCAGTTACTCTGAATCTAGCTCCTACGAGCAGTACTTC. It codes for CASSYSESSSYEQYF.

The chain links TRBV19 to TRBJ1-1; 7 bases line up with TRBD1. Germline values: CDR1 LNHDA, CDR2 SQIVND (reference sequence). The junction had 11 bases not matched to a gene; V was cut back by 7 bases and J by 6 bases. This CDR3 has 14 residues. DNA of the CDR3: TGTGCCAGTATCCCAGGGGGTGGGGTGGCTGAAGCTTTCTTT. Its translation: CASIPGGGVAEAFF.

The CDR3 reads CASTGGDPLNYGYTF. In nucleotides, the CDR3 is TGTGCCAGCACCGGAGGGGACCCCCTTAACTATGGCTACACCTTC. The chain links TRBV5-4 to TRBJ1-2; tentatively, D is TRBD1 (5 bases). The CDR3 is made up of 15 amino acids. V lost 6 bases, J lost 1 base, and 16 bases lay in between. Germline V CDR1 and CDR2: SGHNT, YYREEE (reference sequence).

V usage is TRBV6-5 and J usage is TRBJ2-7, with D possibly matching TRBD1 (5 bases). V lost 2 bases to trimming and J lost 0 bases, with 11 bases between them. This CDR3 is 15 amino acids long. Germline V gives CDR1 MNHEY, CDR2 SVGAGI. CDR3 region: CASSYGQGNSYEQYF. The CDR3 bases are TGTGCCAGCAGTTACGGTCAGGGTAACTCCTACGAGCAGTACTTC.

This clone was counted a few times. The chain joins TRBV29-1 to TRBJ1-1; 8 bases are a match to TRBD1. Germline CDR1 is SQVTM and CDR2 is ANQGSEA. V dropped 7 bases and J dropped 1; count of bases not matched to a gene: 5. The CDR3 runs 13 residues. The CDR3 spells CSAGGQGNTEAFF. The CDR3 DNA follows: TGCAGCGCAGGGGGCCAAGGGAACACTGAAGCTTTCTTT. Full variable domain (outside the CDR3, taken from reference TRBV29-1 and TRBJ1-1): SAVISQKPSRDICQRGTSLTIQCQVDSQVTMMFWYRQQPGQSLTLIATANQGSEATYESGFVIDKFPISRPNLTFSTLTVSNMSPEDSSIYLCSAGGQGNTEAFFGQGTRLTVV.

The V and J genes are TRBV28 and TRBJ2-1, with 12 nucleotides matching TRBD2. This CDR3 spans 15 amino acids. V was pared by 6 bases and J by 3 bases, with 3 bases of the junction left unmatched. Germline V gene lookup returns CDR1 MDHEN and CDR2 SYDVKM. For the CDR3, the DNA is TGTGCCAGCAGCTCGGGACTAGCGGGCTACAATGAGCAGTTCTTC. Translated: CASSSGLAGYNEQFF.

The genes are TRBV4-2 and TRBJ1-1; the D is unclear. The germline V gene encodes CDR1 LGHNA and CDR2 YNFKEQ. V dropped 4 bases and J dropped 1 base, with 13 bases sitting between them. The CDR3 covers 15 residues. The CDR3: CASSLLGVQNTEAFF. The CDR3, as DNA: TGTGCCAGCAGCCTCCTCGGGGTCCAGAACACTGAAGCTTTCTTT.